This T cell receptor beta chain emerged from a study of neurological immune-mediated disorders. Each CDR3 protein is one row after TCRdb ran MiXCR on the 5' RACE reads. The sample shows tens of thousands of distinct CDR3 sequences, approximately 10% of them seen only once. V lost 6 bases and J lost 6; bases outside the gene matches: 5. Germline values: CDR1 DFQATT, CDR2 SNEGSKA (reference sequence). This CDR3 comprises 12 residues. The table lists this clonotype with many counts. The chain recombines TRBV20-1 with TRBJ2-1; 7 nucleotides match TRBD1. The sequence was obtained from a woman aged 25 to 45 with HTLV-1-associated myelopathy (HAM/TSP). The sample consisted of PBMCs. CDR3 in amino acids: CSARTGGNEQFF. The DNA of the CDR3 is TGCAGTGCGCGGACAGGCGGCAATGAGCAGTTCTTC.